The 28 T cell receptor beta chains presented below share a single source sample, sequenced in a study of blood T cell repertoires in COVID-19. Method: immunoSEQ multiplex PCR; TCRdb's copy keeps in-frame clones and lacks some. The sample yields under 400,000 clones, around 87% seen once. Sequencing was carried out using peripheral blood. The origin of the receptors is a woman aged 25-40 years with COVID-19, enrolled during active disease.

The CDR3 reads CASGLKTGTFDTQYF. In DNA form, the CDR3 reads TGTGCTAGTGGTTTGAAGACAGGTACGTTTGATACGCAGTATTTT. The J gene is TRBJ2-3, the V gene TRBV12-5; perhaps TRBD1 as D (6 bases). Germline V gene lookup returns CDR1 LGHNT and CDR2 FRNRAP. The CDR3 runs 15 residues. Trimming took 2 bases from V and 6 from J, leaving 15 bases between them. Drawing the rest from reference TRBV12-5 and TRBJ2-3, the complete variable domain is DARVTQTPRHKVTEMGQEVTMRCQPILGHNTVFWYRQTMMQGLELLAYFRNRAPLDDSGMPKDRFSAEMPDATLATLKIQPSEPRDSAVYFCASGLKTGTFDTQYFGPGTRLTVL.

V and J are TRBV5-1 and TRBJ1-2; a possible D gene is TRBD1 (6 bases). V was trimmed by 5 bases and J by 7 bases, leaving 18 bases between them. CDR1 is SGHRS and CDR2 is YFSETQ in the germline V gene. The CDR3 has 14 residues. CDR3 region: CASRPAGQGSGYTF. The CDR3 DNA reads TGCGCCAGCAGACCGGCAGGGCAGGGGTCTGGCTACACCTTC.

This chain uses TRBV10-2 with TRBJ1-2; perhaps TRBD1 as D (6 bases). V was pared by 6 bases and J by 4 bases, with 12 bases between. The germline V gene has CDR1 WSHSY and CDR2 SAAADI. The CDR3 sequence is 13 residues long. The CDR3 here is CASRQGMGYGYTF. The CDR3 DNA reads TGCGCCAGCAGACAGGGAATGGGCTATGGCTACACCTTC.

The V and J genes are TRBV2 and TRBJ2-3; no definite D call. V gave up 10 bases and J gave up 0 bases, with 14 bases separating them. There are 14 residues in the CDR3. Germline-derived CDR1 and CDR2 are SNHLY and FYNNEI. The CDR3 is CATGQRPSTDTQYF. The CDR3 coding sequence is TGTGCCACCGGCCAGCGCCCAAGCACAGATACGCAGTATTTT.

This clone was recorded once. The rearrangement uses TRBV28 and TRBJ2-3; 7 positions agree with TRBD2. There are 15 residues in the CDR3. Germline-derived CDR1 and CDR2 are MDHEN and SYDVKM. Trimming at V came to 4 bases and at J to 5 bases, leaving 9 bases not matched to a gene. CDR3 DNA: TGTGCCAGCAGTTCGGCGGGAGTGGGGGGAGATACGCAGTATTTT. This encodes CASSSAGVGGDTQYF.

The CDR3 nucleotides are TGTGCCAGCAGCGTAGACCCGACAGGGACTAATGAAAAACTGTTTTTT. The encoded protein is CASSVDPTGTNEKLFF. The J gene is TRBJ1-4, the V gene TRBV9, with 7 bases lining up with TRBD1. The CDR3 has 16 residues. In germline, CDR1 is SGDLS, CDR2 YYNGEE. The trim removed 0 bases at V and 2 bases at J, leaving 4 bases unmatched.

The chain links TRBV10-3 to TRBJ1-1; 10 nucleotides match TRBD1. Germline V gives CDR1 ENHRY, CDR2 SYGVKD. The CDR3 loop spans 14 amino acids. After removal of 8 bases from V and 5 bases from J, the junction contained 8 bases not matched to a gene. The CDR3 sequence: CAIGSGQGGTEAFF. CDR3 DNA sequence: TGTGCCATCGGCTCCGGACAGGGGGGGACTGAAGCTTTCTTT.

V usage is TRBV28 and J usage is TRBJ1-5; 9 bases are shared with TRBD1. The junction had 3 bases not matched to a gene; V was cut back by 5 bases and J by 1 base. The CDR3 has 15 residues. Germline V gives CDR1 MDHEN, CDR2 SYDVKM. Here the CDR3 reads CASSNRGPSNQPQHF. In DNA form, the CDR3 reads TGTGCCAGCAGTAACAGGGGGCCGAGCAATCAGCCCCAGCATTTT.

This clone came up a few times. The J gene is TRBJ1-3, the V gene TRBV5-4; D is uncertain. CDR1 and CDR2 (germline): SGHNT, YYREEE (reference sequence). This CDR3 contains 16 residues. Deletions cut 4 bases from V and 4 bases from J, with 18 bases between. CDR3 protein: CASSLGPQVLGNTIYF. In DNA form, the CDR3 reads TGTGCCAGCAGCCTGGGTCCGCAGGTTCTGGGAAACACCATATATTTT.

The rearrangement links TRBV4-1 to TRBJ2-4, with D perhaps matching TRBD1 (6 bases). Germline V gene data show CDR1 as MGHRA and CDR2 as YSYEKL. This CDR3 has 16 amino acids. V was clipped by 5 bases and J by 0 bases, with 14 bases between them. DNA of the CDR3: TGCGCCAGCAGCGAGGGACACCTACTAGCCAAAAACATTCAGTACTTC. Its protein product is CASSEGHLLAKNIQYF.

The chain carries TRBV2 and TRBJ2-7; D remains unclear. There are 14 residues in the CDR3. V gave up 6 bases and J gave up 2 bases, with 14 bases separating them. Per germline, CDR1 SNHLY and CDR2 FYNNEI. The CDR3 bases are TGTGCCAGCAGGCCAGGAAGATTTGCCTACGAGCAGTACTTC. Protein sequence: CASRPGRFAYEQYF.

V usage is TRBV13 and J usage is TRBJ2-1; TRBD2 matches at 14 bases. Germline V gene data show CDR1 as PRHDT and CDR2 as FYEKMQ (reference sequence). Trimming took 5 bases from V and 5 from J; bases not matched to a gene: 5. The CDR3 has 16 amino acids. The CDR3 DNA is TGTGCCAGCAGCGCAAGGACTAGCGGGAGGCACAATGAGCAGTTCTTC. Protein sequence: CASSARTSGRHNEQFF.

The chain couples TRBV15 to TRBJ2-7; 7 bases align to TRBD2. After removal of 1 base from V and 7 bases from J, the junction contained 7 bases not matched to a gene. Germline V CDR1 and CDR2: LNHNV, YYDKDF (reference sequence). The CDR3 has 14 amino acids. CDR3 DNA: TGTGCCACCAGCAGAGCGGCGGGAGCGCGGGAGCAGTACTTC. Amino acids: CATSRAAGAREQYF.

This chain uses TRBV19 with TRBJ1-4, with D possibly being TRBD1 (6 bases). This CDR3 is 16 amino acids long. Germline V gives CDR1 LNHDA, CDR2 SQIVND (reference sequence). The V gene lost 6 bases and the J gene lost 4 bases, with 18 bases spanning the gap. CDR3 region: CASSQGETGINEKLFF. DNA for the CDR3: TGTGCCAGTAGCCAAGGGGAGACAGGAATTAATGAAAAACTGTTTTTT.

This chain joins TRBV5-4 and TRBJ2-6, with a weak D call TRBD1 (6 bases). The germline V gene has CDR1 SGHNT and CDR2 YYREEE (reference sequence). V was clipped by 4 bases and J by 2 bases, with 10 bases between them. The CDR3 covers 15 residues. The CDR3 region is CASSPTGTGANVLTF. The DNA of the CDR3 is TGTGCCAGCAGCCCGACAGGAACTGGGGCCAACGTCCTGACTTTC.

The genes are TRBV11-3 and TRBJ2-1; perhaps TRBD2 as D (5 bases). Deletions cut 5 bases from V and 8 bases from J, with 22 bases between. This CDR3 comprises 16 residues. Per the germline V gene, CDR1 is SGHNT and CDR2 is YENEEA. This chain's CDR3 is CASSRALLGETHEQFF. The CDR3 nucleotides read TGTGCCAGCAGCCGCGCTCTTTTGGGAGAAACCCATGAGCAGTTCTTC.

J is TRBJ2-4 and V is TRBV10-2; a possible D gene is TRBD2 (6 bases). Deletions cut 9 bases from V and 3 bases from J, with 21 bases between. The germline V gene has CDR1 WSHSY and CDR2 SAAADI. The CDR3 is 16 residues long. The CDR3 loop reads CASPKTELAGKNIQYF. The CDR3 nucleotides are TGCGCCAGTCCGAAAACTGAACTAGCAGGCAAAAACATTCAGTACTTC.

This clone was picked up a small number of times. The gene calls are TRBV6-5 and TRBJ2-1; 7 nucleotides agree with TRBD2. Germline trimming cut 2 bases from V and 6 bases from J; bases unmatched to any gene: 7. The CDR3 runs to 15 residues. Germline V CDR1 and CDR2: MNHEY, SVGAGI. The CDR3 DNA sequence: TGTGCCAGCAGTTACGCCCCAGGGACTATCAATGAGCAGTTCTTC. Encoded protein: CASSYAPGTINEQFF.

The chain joins TRBV19 to TRBJ1-3, with 7 nucleotides matching TRBD1. After removal of 5 bases from V and 3 bases from J, the junction contained 7 bases not matched to a gene. The CDR3 runs 15 residues. Germline lookup yields CDR1 LNHDA and CDR2 SQIVND (reference sequence). The CDR3 sequence: CASSAGTASGNTIYF. For the CDR3, the DNA is TGTGCCAGTAGTGCAGGGACAGCAAGTGGAAACACCATATATTTT.

The chain has TRBV25-1 and TRBJ2-1; D is possibly TRBD1 (6 bases). This CDR3 has 12 amino acids. V was clipped by 4 bases and J by 7 bases, with 8 bases between them. Germline CDR1 and CDR2: MGHDK and SYGVNS. CDR3 sequence reads: CASSGTVNEQFF. The CDR3 region has the DNA TGTGCCAGCAGTGGGACAGTAAATGAGCAGTTCTTC. The complete variable domain, with remaining parts taken from reference TRBV25-1 and TRBJ2-1, reads EADIYQTPRYLVIGTGKKITLECSQTMGHDKMYWYQQDPGMELHLIHYSYGVNSTEKGDLSSESTVSRIRTEHFPLTLESARPSHTSQYLCASSGTVNEQFFGPGTRLTVL.

The V call is TRBV5-5, the J call TRBJ2-7; D is perhaps TRBD2 (5 bases). This CDR3 region has 15 residues. Germline assignment: CDR1 SGHKS and CDR2 YYEKEE (reference sequence). Trimming shortened V by 4 bases and J by 5 bases, and 19 bases separated the two germline ends. The CDR3: CASSARPRDYDEQYF. The CDR3 DNA follows: TGTGCCAGCAGCGCCCGACCAAGAGACTACGACGAGCAGTACTTC.

The chain is built from TRBV18 and TRBJ1-1, with D unclear. V was pared by 6 bases and J by 3 bases, with 14 bases between. This CDR3 has 14 residues. The V gene's germline CDR1 is KGHSH and CDR2 LQKENI. This chain's CDR3 is CASSRANGYTEAFF. The CDR3 region has the DNA TGTGCCAGCTCGCGGGCAAACGGATACACTGAAGCTTTCTTT.

The rearrangement joins TRBV5-6 to TRBJ1-1; 12 nucleotides agree with TRBD1. The J segment lost 4 bases and the V segment lost 0 bases, leaving 4 bases of the junction unmatched. Germline CDR1 is SGHDT and CDR2 is YYEEEE. The CDR3 is 16 residues long. The DNA of the CDR3 is TGTGCCAGCAGCTTGGTCGGGACAGGGGGCTTCACTGAAGCTTTCTTT. Protein: CASSLVGTGGFTEAFF. Full variable domain (rest looked up from reference TRBV5-6 and TRBJ1-1): DAGVTQSPTHLIKTRGQQVTLRCSPKSGHDTVSWYQQALGQGPQFIFQYYEEEERQRGNFPDRFSGHQFPNYSSELNVNALLLGDSALYLCASSLVGTGGFTEAFFGQGTRLTVV.

This clone was seen a single time. The chain links TRBV6-1 to TRBJ2-7; tentative D call: TRBD2 (6 bases). CDR3 size: 12 residues. CDR1 is MNHNS and CDR2 is SASEGT in the germline V gene. V dropped 2 bases and J dropped 6 bases, with 8 bases sitting between them. As DNA, the CDR3 is TGTGCCAGCAGTGAACTGGGACTCGAGCAGTACTTC. It encodes CASSELGLEQYF.

CDR3: CASSRTRNTEAFF. The CDR3, as DNA: TGTGCCAGCAGCCGAACACGGAACACTGAAGCTTTCTTT. V and J are TRBV7-9 and TRBJ1-1, with D uncertain. The CDR3 runs 13 residues. V shed 5 bases and J shed 1 base, with 8 bases lying between them. CDR1 SEHNR and CDR2 FQNEAQ come from the germline V gene (reference sequence).

CDR3 protein: CASSPQAVSEKLFF. The CDR3 DNA reads TGTGCCAGCAGCCCGCAGGCCGTGAGTGAAAAACTGTTTTTT. The chain couples TRBV6-5 to TRBJ1-4, with D hard to call. This CDR3 is 14 amino acids long. CDR1 and CDR2 from the germline V gene are MNHEY and SVGAGI. Trimming took off 6 bases at V and 7 bases at J, with 15 bases between the two ends.

The CDR3 here is CASSLGLPGQGNYEQYF. CDR3 in DNA: TGTGCCAGCAGCTTAGGTTTGCCGGGACAGGGGAACTACGAGCAGTACTTC. The V call is TRBV5-5, the J call TRBJ2-7; 10 bases are shared with TRBD1. V lost 2 bases, J lost 3 bases, and 11 bases stayed unmatched. Germline V gene lookup returns CDR1 SGHKS and CDR2 YYEKEE (reference sequence). The CDR3 runs 17 residues.

The chain is built from TRBV3-1 (or the pseudogene TRBV3-2) and TRBJ1-1, with D hard to call. Per germline, CDR1 LGHDT and CDR2 YNNKEL (reference sequence). The CDR3 runs 15 residues. V was trimmed by 1 base and J by 1 base, leaving 10 bases between them. CDR3 loop: CASSQGLKRNTEAFF. Here the CDR3 DNA reads TGTGCCAGCAGCCAAGGGTTGAAGCGGAACACTGAAGCTTTCTTT.